The 27 T cell receptor beta chains reported below all come from one sample, sequenced in a study of spatial heterogeneity in lung cancer. Study outcomes and limitations: One measure, the expanded intratumoral alpha and beta TCR count, tracked tumor mutation counts.

Using its own MiXCR run on the 5' RACE reads, TCRdb lists one record per CDR3 protein. The data contain about 13,000 distinct CDR3 sequences, 5.1% of them seen just once; the ten biggest clones take up 20% to 25%. Documented time point: sample taken at primary tumor resection. These receptors lack a known antigen. The material sequenced was lung tumor tissue, taken at surgery. The receptors originated from a male donor with early-stage non-small cell lung cancer.

This clonotype came up many times. For a library built for alpha chains, this beta chain is a stray read; little rests on its size. J is TRBJ2-1 and V is TRBV4-3; 11 bases are a match to TRBD2. V shed 5 bases, J shed 2 bases, and the junction held 5 bases outside the gene matches. This CDR3 has 16 amino acids. Germline loops: CDR1 LGHNA, CDR2 YSLEER. The CDR3 reads CASSKLAGDPYNEQFF. CDR3 DNA sequence: TGCGCCAGCAGCAAACTAGCGGGGGACCCCTACAATGAGCAGTTCTTC.

This clonotype was recorded at least ten times. The size of this beta chain means little, since it is a stray read in a library made for alpha chains. The J gene is TRBJ1-3, the V gene TRBV7-8, with 9 positions matching TRBD1. The V segment lost 6 bases and the J segment 1 base; nucleotides outside the gene matches: 7. Germline CDR1 SGHVS, CDR2 FQNEAQ. The CDR3 sequence is 16 residues long. In DNA form, the CDR3 reads TGTGCCAGCAGTTTAACAGGGGGCCTATCTGGAAACACCATATATTTT. Translating gives CASSLTGGLSGNTIYF. The full variable domain, rest sourced from reference TRBV7-8 and TRBJ1-3, is GAGVSQSPRYKVAKRGQDVALRCDPISGHVSLFWYQQALGQGPEFLTYFQNEAQLDKSGLPSDRFFAERPEGSVSTLKIQRTQQEDSAVYLCASSLTGGLSGNTIYFGEGSWLTVV.

This clonotype is labeled medium-sized (0.01 to 0.1%). This beta chain appears as a stray read in a library generated for alpha chains; its size is not informative. The rearrangement links TRBV7-2 to TRBJ2-1, with D unresolved. The CDR3 is 15 amino acids. Trimming removed 1 base from V and 1 base from J, with 8 bases in between. Germline lookup yields CDR1 SGHTA and CDR2 FQGNSA. Here the CDR3 reads CASSLVKGSYNEQFF. CDR3 nucleotides: TGTGCCAGCAGCTTAGTTAAGGGTTCCTACAATGAGCAGTTCTTC.

Concerning this clonotype itself: This beta chain is a stray sequence in a library constructed for alpha chains; its clone size is not meaningful. J is TRBJ2-5 and V is TRBV2, with TRBD2 as a possible D gene (5 bases). The CDR3 spans 12 residues. Trimming left V 10 bases short and J 2 bases short, with 11 bases between. Germline assignment: CDR1 SNHLY and CDR2 FYNNEI. CDR3 sequence: CAIRGVQETQYF. The CDR3 nucleotides read TGTGCCATCCGGGGAGTTCAAGAGACCCAGTACTTC.

The sample holds many counts of this clonotype. The library was prepared for alpha chains; this beta chain is a stray read, so its frequency means little. The rearrangement joins TRBV3-1 to TRBJ2-7; D could derive from TRBD1 or TRBD2 (5 bases each). Germline V gene sequence: CDR1 LGHDT, CDR2 YNNKEL (reference sequence). This CDR3 comprises 14 residues. V was clipped by 1 base and J by 7 bases, with 14 bases between them. CDR3 nucleotides: TGTGCCAGCAGCCAAGGACGCAGGGAGTATGAGCAGTACTTC. Protein sequence: CASSQGRREYEQYF.

By sample share, this clonotype is medium-sized. This beta chain slipped into a library made for alpha chains as a stray read, so its size is not meaningful. This chain connects TRBV7-8 to TRBJ1-2; 10 bases align to TRBD1. Germline V gene data show CDR1 as SGHVS and CDR2 as FQNEAQ. This CDR3 region has 14 residues. J was trimmed by 8 bases and V by 4 bases; bases with no gene match: 7. This CDR3 is CASSSGQGTGGYTF. The CDR3 coding sequence is TGTGCCAGCAGCTCGGGACAGGGGACTGGCGGCTACACCTTC.

The sample holds many counts of this clonotype. This beta chain lies outside the target of a library built for alpha chains; its clone size means little. The rearrangement links TRBV29-1 to TRBJ2-3; no reliable D call. This CDR3 has 12 amino acids. Germline V gene lookup returns CDR1 SQVTM and CDR2 ANQGSEA. The V end was cut by 7 bases, the J end by 2 bases, with 10 bases between. The CDR3: CSERTYTDTQYF. CDR3 bases: TGCAGCGAGAGGACCTACACAGATACGCAGTATTTT.

This clonotype was picked up many times. This beta chain is a stray sequence in a library constructed for alpha chains; its clone size is not meaningful. CDR3 bases: TGTGCCAGCAGTTCTAGACGGGAGAATCAGCCCCAGCATTTT. This sequence encodes CASSSRRENQPQHF. This sequence joins TRBV27 and TRBJ1-5; no firm D call. V was cut by 4 bases and J by 4 bases, with 11 bases left in between. CDR3 length: 14 amino acids. CDR1 and CDR2 from the germline V gene are MNHEY and SMNVEV (reference sequence).

This clonotype has at least ten counts. This beta chain was picked up by a library intended for alpha chains and is off target, so its count carries little meaning. V and J are TRBV20-1 and TRBJ2-7, with D hard to call. V lost 0 bases and J lost 2, with 8 bases in between. Germline V gene data show CDR1 as DFQATT and CDR2 as SNEGSKA (reference sequence). CDR3 length: 13 amino acids. This CDR3 is CSARDLRAYEQYF. The CDR3 bases are TGCAGTGCTAGAGATCTTCGGGCCTACGAGCAGTACTTC.

In its sample, this clonotype was seen many times. A library prepared for alpha chains yielded this beta chain as an off-target read; its size is of little meaning. The chain employs TRBV5-5 and TRBJ1-1; unclear D gene. Germline V gene sequence: CDR1 SGHKS, CDR2 YYEKEE (reference sequence). V lost 0 bases, J lost 1 base, and 10 bases lay in between. The CDR3 has 15 residues. The DNA for the CDR3 is TGTGCCAGCAGCTTGGATTTAAACGCGAACACTGAAGCTTTCTTT. Its protein product is CASSLDLNANTEAFF. Based on the CDR3 plus reference TRBV5-5 and TRBJ1-1, the full variable domain is DAGVTQSPTHLIKTRGQQVTLRCSPISGHKSVSWYQQVLGQGPQFIFQYYEKEERGRGNFPDRFSARQFPNYSSELNVNALLLGDSALYLCASSLDLNANTEAFFGQGTRLTVV.

Ten or more counts support this clonotype. This beta chain is an unintended read in a library built for alpha chains; its size means little. The chain recombines TRBV5-1 with TRBJ1-3, with TRBD1 matching 7 bases. This CDR3 is built from 16 residues. In germline, CDR1 is SGHRS, CDR2 YFSETQ. Trimming cost V 0 bases and J 0 bases; bases outside gene matches: 3. CDR3 DNA: TGCGCCAGCAGCTTGGGACAGGGCTTCTCTGGAAACACCATATATTTT. Its translation: CASSLGQGFSGNTIYF. Complete variable domain (other parts from reference TRBV5-1 and TRBJ1-3): KAGVTQTPRYLIKTRGQQVTLSCSPISGHRSVSWYQQTPGQGLQFLFEYFSETQRNKGNFPGRFSGRQFSNSRSEMNVSTLELGDSALYLCASSLGQGFSGNTIYFGEGSWLTVV.

The table lists this clonotype with many counts. This beta chain was picked up by a library intended for alpha chains and is off target, so its count carries little meaning. The chain employs TRBV5-4 and TRBJ2-1; TRBD2 matches at 9 bases. Trimming at V came to 3 bases and at J to 4 bases, leaving 5 bases not matched to a gene. Germline V gives CDR1 SGHNT, CDR2 YYREEE (reference sequence). There are 15 residues in the CDR3. CDR3 residues: CASSSTRGGYNEQFF. In DNA form, the CDR3 reads TGTGCCAGCAGCTCAACGCGGGGGGGATACAATGAGCAGTTCTTC. Combining the CDR3 with reference TRBV5-4 and TRBJ2-1 gives the whole variable domain ETGVTQSPTHLIKTRGQQVTLRCSSQSGHNTVSWYQQALGQGPQFIFQYYREEENGRGNFPPRFSGLQFPNYSSELNVNALELDDSALYLCASSSTRGGYNEQFFGPGTRLTVL.

Note on this clonotype: The library was prepared for alpha chains; this beta chain is a stray read, so its frequency means little. This chain uses TRBV4-3 with TRBJ2-3, with D perhaps being TRBD1 or TRBD2 (5 bases each). The germline V and J ends were trimmed by 2 bases and 1 base, with 7 bases remaining between them. The CDR3 has 14 amino acids. Looked up from germline, CDR1 is LGHNA and CDR2 is YSLEER. The CDR3 here is CASSQQGRTDTQYF. CDR3 coding DNA: TGCGCCAGCAGCCAACAGGGACGCACAGATACGCAGTATTTT.

There are many counts of this clonotype. As an off-target read in a library built for alpha chains, this beta chain has a frequency of little significance. V gene TRBV6-6 combines with J gene TRBJ2-5; 15 bases line up with TRBD2. V lost 0 bases to trimming and J lost 5 bases; unmatched junction nucleotides: 1. The CDR3 totals 16 residues. Germline V gene lookup returns CDR1 MNHNY and CDR2 SVGAGI (reference sequence). The CDR3 sequence: CASSYSGTSGGETQYF. DNA for the CDR3: TGTGCCAGCAGTTACTCCGGGACTAGCGGGGGGGAGACCCAGTACTTC.

On this clonotype: With the library built for alpha chains, this beta chain is off target and its frequency is not meaningful. V is TRBV27 and J is TRBJ2-3, with 9 bases fitting TRBD2. Per the germline V gene, CDR1 is MNHEY and CDR2 is SMNVEV (reference sequence). The CDR3 is 17 amino acids. With 1 base clipped from V and 1 base from J, the junction kept 6 bases outside the gene matches. Written as DNA, the CDR3 is TGTGCCAGCAGTTTATTTTCTAGCGGGGATCGCACAGATACGCAGTATTTT. This translates into CASSLFSSGDRTDTQYF.

At least ten counts were recorded for this clonotype. A library prepared for alpha chains yielded this beta chain as an off-target read; its size is of little meaning. The J gene is TRBJ1-1, the V gene TRBV7-9, with 9 bases identical to TRBD1. The length of the CDR3 is 15 residues. Germline V gene sequence: CDR1 SEHNR, CDR2 FQNEAQ (reference sequence). V trimming: 5 bases; J trimming: 3 bases; junction bases outside the gene matches: 7. This CDR3 is CASSTFDRGYTEAFF. CDR3 sequence (DNA): TGTGCCAGCAGCACTTTCGACAGGGGGTACACTGAAGCTTTCTTT.

This clonotype was found a few times. This beta chain represents an off-target read in a library built for alpha chains; its size is of limited meaning. The gene calls are TRBV29-1 and TRBJ1-2; D gene ambiguous. The CDR3 covers 14 residues. Trimming cost V 3 bases and J 7 bases, with 18 bases left between them. Germline values: CDR1 SQVTM, CDR2 ANQGSEA. The CDR3 region is CSVDHRETAVGYTF. CDR3 DNA: TGCAGCGTTGATCACCGGGAGACGGCCGTTGGCTACACCTTC.

This clonotype is labeled as medium-sized. For a library built for alpha chains, this beta chain is a stray read; little rests on its size. V gene TRBV5-1 combines with J gene TRBJ2-1, with 10 positions matching TRBD2. The CDR3 spans 15 residues. The junction had 1 base not matched to a gene; V was cut back by 3 bases and J by 1 base. Germline V gives CDR1 SGHRS, CDR2 YFSETQ. Here the CDR3 DNA reads TGCGCCAGCAGCTCGGGACTAGCGTCCTACAATGAGCAGTTCTTC. Translation gives CASSSGLASYNEQFF.

About this clonotype itself: It may be a read error: a sequence one base away is much more abundant. With the library built for alpha chains, this beta chain is off target and its frequency is not meaningful. The chain joins TRBV5-5 to TRBJ2-5; TRBD2 is a possible D gene (6 bases). Trimming took off 1 base at V and 4 bases at J, with 14 bases between the two ends. Germline-derived CDR1 and CDR2 are SGHKS and YYEKEE (reference sequence). The CDR3 length is 15 residues. This CDR3 reads CASSLLGLSAETQYF. CDR3 in DNA: TGTGCCAGCAGCTTGTTAGGACTATCAGCAGAGACCCAGTACTTC.

This clonotype was counted many times. Found in a library prepared for alpha chains, this beta chain is an off-target read, and its abundance has little meaning. The chain carries TRBV12-3 or TRBV12-4 and TRBJ2-1; D possibly uses TRBD1 or TRBD2 (5 bases each). V lost 3 bases to trimming and J lost 2 bases, with 14 bases between them. This CDR3 contains 16 residues. The CDR3 bases are TGTGCCAGCAGTTTTAGATGGCAGGGACCCTACAATGAGCAGTTCTTC. It is translated as CASSFRWQGPYNEQFF.

This clonotype was recorded many times. Because this beta chain is a stray read in a library intended to capture alpha chains, its abundance should not be given much weight. The chain combines TRBV12-3 or TRBV12-4 with TRBJ2-1; D is possibly TRBD2 (6 bases). Between the trimmed V and J ends, which lost 6 bases and 0 bases, there was a span of 15 bases. CDR3 length: 16 amino acids. The CDR3 nucleotides read TGTGCCAGCAGCTCTCCGGTGGGGGGCTCCTACAATGAGCAGTTCTTC. This codes for CASSSPVGGSYNEQFF.

Remarks on this clonotype: This beta chain is an unintended read in a library built for alpha chains; its size means little. The V call is TRBV3-1, the J call TRBJ2-3, with a weak D call TRBD2 (5 bases). With 1 base removed from V and 2 bases from J, the gap between germline ends came to 10 bases. This CDR3 is built from 15 residues. Germline V CDR1 and CDR2: LGHDT, YNNKEL (reference sequence). CDR3 nucleotide sequence: TGTGCCAGCAGCCAAGGGTCTAGCATCACAGATACGCAGTATTTT. This gives the protein CASSQGSSITDTQYF.

This clonotype was counted ten times or more. A library prepared for alpha chains yielded this beta chain as an off-target read; its size is of little meaning. The rearrangement uses TRBV28 and TRBJ2-7; D possibly corresponds to TRBD1 (6 bases). Germline CDR1 and CDR2: MDHEN and SYDVKM. Trimming took off 2 bases at V and 1 base at J, with 15 bases between the two ends. This CDR3 is built from 16 residues. The CDR3 nucleotides read TGTGCCAGCAGTTTACCGTGGCAGGGGATGTCCTACGAGCAGTACTTC. Translated, it gives CASSLPWQGMSYEQYF.

This clonotype has at least ten counts. The library was prepared for alpha chains; this beta chain is a stray read, so its frequency means little. V and J are TRBV5-1 and TRBJ2-7; D may be TRBD2 (5 bases). The CDR3 consists of 16 residues. The germline V and J ends were trimmed by 4 bases and 6 bases, with 23 bases remaining between them. Germline V gives CDR1 SGHRS, CDR2 YFSETQ. The CDR3 region is CASSPIPSGLSREQYF. The CDR3 DNA sequence: TGCGCCAGCAGCCCCATTCCGAGCGGCCTATCTCGCGAGCAGTACTTC.

There are many counts of this clonotype. Since the library was made to target alpha chains, this beta chain is a stray read and its abundance is not meaningful. The chain recombines TRBV5-1 with TRBJ2-3; D gene ambiguous. The CDR3 runs to 12 residues. V lost 6 bases and J 2 bases, leaving 7 bases between the germline ends. From germline, CDR1 is SGHRS and CDR2 YFSETQ. The chain's CDR3 is CASMDLTDTQYF. CDR3 nucleotides: TGCGCCAGCATGGACCTCACAGATACGCAGTATTTT.

There are a few counts of this clonotype. This clone may be a read error of a much larger clone one base away. As an off-target read in a library built for alpha chains, this beta chain has a frequency of little significance. The chain has TRBV7-2 and TRBJ1-2; a weak D match, TRBD1 (6 bases). The CDR3 is 13 residues long. From germline, CDR1 is SGHTA and CDR2 FQGNSA. The CDR3 DNA sequence: TGTGCCAGCAGCCTTAACAGGGTTAGCGGCTACGCCTTC. It yields the protein CASSLNRVSGYAF.

In this sample, this clonotype turned up many times. Since it is a stray read in a library aimed at alpha chains, this beta chain has a size that is not meaningful. CDR3 sequence: CASNTGDTEAFF. CDR3 DNA sequence: TGTGCCAGCAATACGGGGGACACTGAAGCTTTCTTT. This chain joins TRBV6-5 and TRBJ1-1; D is perhaps TRBD1 (5 bases). Germline V gene sequence: CDR1 MNHEY, CDR2 SVGAGI. V lost 7 bases, J lost 3 bases, and 9 bases lay in between. The CDR3 runs to 12 residues.